Listed here are 25 T cell receptor beta chains from one sample, sequenced in a study of cytomegalovirus exposure and HLA in healthy donors. This PCR relied on a set of 60 Vbeta primers and 13 Jbeta primers. Clones were sequenced by immunoSEQ multiplex PCR, and TCRdb holds only the in-frame ones, with some missing. The sample holds tens of thousands of clones, 65% to 90% seen once. The sample taken for sequencing was PBMCs. The receptor set was obtained from a man aged 25-45 years in good health and CMV-seronegative.

The chain has TRBV7-2 and TRBJ1-6; D possibly corresponds to TRBD1 (5 bases). Germline CDR1 and CDR2: SGHTA and FQGNSA. Deletions cut 4 bases from V and 10 bases from J, with 14 bases between. This CDR3 comprises 14 residues. CDR3 region: CASSYLTVSSPLHF. In DNA, the CDR3 is TGTGCCAGCAGCTACCTGACAGTTTCATCACCCCTCCACTTT.

The genes are TRBV7-2 and TRBJ2-2; 8 bases map to TRBD1. Germline V gene lookup returns CDR1 SGHTA and CDR2 FQGNSA. With V trimmed by 10 bases and J by 3 bases, 4 bases remained unmatched. The CDR3 has 13 amino acids. CDR3 DNA: TGTGCCACCTCGGGACAGGACACCGGGGAGCTGTTTTTT. This gives the protein CATSGQDTGELFF.

The V and J genes are TRBV5-8 and TRBJ2-1; D perhaps matches TRBD2 (7 bases). Germline V gene data show CDR1 as SGHTS and CDR2 as YDEGEE. Trimming pared 4 bases from V and 7 bases from J, leaving 21 bases between. This CDR3 spans 16 amino acids. The CDR3 DNA sequence: TGTGCCAGCAGCCCGACCGCCAGGGGAGGGTATAATGAGCAGTTCTTC. Amino acid sequence: CASSPTARGGYNEQFF.

V gene TRBV27 combines with J gene TRBJ2-1; D is ambiguous. The germline V and J ends were trimmed by 6 bases and 4 bases, with 10 bases remaining between them. This CDR3 contains 13 residues. Germline CDR1 MNHEY, CDR2 SMNVEV (reference sequence). As DNA, the CDR3 is TGTGCCAGCAGCCCTAGAGCTTACAATGAGCAGTTCTTC. Its protein is CASSPRAYNEQFF.

The chain is built from TRBV12-1 and TRBJ1-6; TRBD1 was called by the table and not checked on the DNA. TRBV12-1 is a listed pseudogene. CDR3 length: 17 amino acids. Here the CDR3 reads CASNSSQGSSYNSPLHF. CDR3 in DNA: TGTGCCAGCAACTCTTCTCAGGGTAGCTCCTATAATTCACCCCTCCACTTT.

The chain couples TRBV19 to TRBJ1-1; TRBD1 might be the D (5 bases). In germline, CDR1 is LNHDA, CDR2 SQIVND (reference sequence). CDR3 length: 13 residues. Between the trimmed V and J ends, which lost 6 bases and 2 bases, there was a span of 10 bases. In DNA form, the CDR3 reads TGTGCCAGTAGGTATCAGGGTAACACTGAAGCTTTCTTT. Protein: CASRYQGNTEAFF.

Note on this clone: One end of the junction varies from germline; a read error may be responsible. The chain joins TRBV7-7 to TRBJ2-1, with 9 bases identical to TRBD2. The CDR3 is 16 amino acids. Germline V gene lookup returns CDR1 SSHAT and CDR2 FNYEAQ (reference sequence). CDR3 DNA: TGTGCTAGCAGCTTAGGTCTAGCGGGGACTGGCCATGAGCAGTTCTTC. It translates to CASSLGLAGTGHEQFF.

CDR3 nucleotide sequence: TGCGCCAGCAGCCAAGATCGCGGGGGGGCAGATACGCAGTATTTT. Its translation: CASSQDRGGADTQYF. This chain joins TRBV4-3 and TRBJ2-3, with 9 positions matching TRBD2. The CDR3 extends over 15 amino acids. CDR1 is LGHNA and CDR2 is YSLEER in the germline V gene. J gave up 4 bases and V 0 bases, and 2 bases lay outside the gene matches.

V is TRBV7-2 and J is TRBJ2-7, with 7 bases matching TRBD2. J was trimmed by 1 base and V by 1 base; bases with no gene match: 4. Looked up from germline, CDR1 is SGHTA and CDR2 is FQGNSA. The CDR3 totals 15 residues. CDR3 in amino acids: CASSLVLAASYEQYF. The CDR3 DNA sequence: TGTGCCAGCAGCTTAGTGCTAGCGGCTTCCTACGAGCAGTACTTC.

This clone appeared a single time. V gene TRBV7-9 combines with J gene TRBJ1-2; D not certain. This CDR3 is 14 amino acids long. V lost 4 bases, J lost 8 bases, and 17 bases lay in between. Germline CDR1 SEHNR, CDR2 FQNEAQ (reference sequence). CDR3 bases: TGTGCCAGCAGCTCATTAGCGGTTCTTAGCGGCTACACCTTC. It specifies CASSSLAVLSGYTF.

The J gene is TRBJ2-7, the V gene TRBV15; a weak D match, TRBD1 (5 bases). Germline V gives CDR1 LNHNV, CDR2 YYDKDF (reference sequence). The V end lost 0 bases, the J end lost 6 bases, and 12 bases lay between the germline ends. The CDR3 has 14 residues. The CDR3 protein is CATSRDRQGTEQYF. The CDR3, as DNA: TGTGCCACCAGCAGAGATCGGCAGGGCACCGAGCAGTACTTC.

This clone was counted between two and nine times. The chain combines TRBV5-4 with TRBJ2-1, with 14 bases aligning to TRBD2. The length of the CDR3 is 15 residues. J lost 7 bases, V lost 4 bases, and 4 bases had no gene match. From germline, CDR1 is SGHNT and CDR2 YYREEE (reference sequence). DNA of the CDR3: TGTGCCAGCAGCCGACTAGCGGGAGGGCCGAATGAGCAGTTCTTC. Protein product: CASSRLAGGPNEQFF.

This chain connects TRBV2 to TRBJ2-2, with D possibly being TRBD1 (5 bases). V was cut by 5 bases and J by 4 bases, with 11 bases left in between. CDR1 is SNHLY and CDR2 is FYNNEI in the germline V gene. This CDR3 is 14 amino acids long. The CDR3 sequence is CASSPTDTTGELFF. For the CDR3, the DNA is TGTGCCAGCAGTCCGACAGACACCACCGGGGAGCTGTTTTTT.

The chain links TRBV27 to TRBJ1-1; tentative D call: TRBD1 (5 bases). Germline V gene data show CDR1 as MNHEY and CDR2 as SMNVEV (reference sequence). The V gene lost 2 bases and the J gene lost 3 bases, with 10 bases spanning the gap. The CDR3 contains 14 residues. The DNA for the CDR3 is TGTGCCAGCAGTTTACAGGGTAGGTACACTGAAGCTTTCTTT. As protein: CASSLQGRYTEAFF.

The J gene is TRBJ1-2, the V gene TRBV11-2; a possible D gene is TRBD1 (5 bases). The CDR3 runs to 14 residues. From germline, CDR1 is SGHAT and CDR2 FQNNGV. The ends were cut back, 6 bases at V and 8 bases at J, with 19 bases in the middle. The CDR3 DNA follows: TGTGCCAGCAGGGACGTGGGGGGGGGAAAAGGCTACACCTTC. Translation: CASRDVGGGKGYTF.

The rearrangement joins TRBV11-2 to TRBJ2-1, with 12 positions matching TRBD2. V was pared by 5 bases and J by 4 bases, with 3 bases of the junction left unmatched. The CDR3 totals 15 residues. Germline assignment: CDR1 SGHAT and CDR2 FQNNGV. DNA for the CDR3: TGTGCCAGCAGCAGACTAGCGGGGGCTTACAATGAGCAGTTCTTC. Its translation is CASSRLAGAYNEQFF. Full variable domain (missing parts from reference TRBV11-2 and TRBJ2-1): EAGVAQSPRYKIIEKRQSVAFWCNPISGHATLYWYQQILGQGPKLLIQFQNNGVVDDSQLPKDRFSAERLKGVDSTLKIQPAKLEDSAVYLCASSRLAGAYNEQFFGPGTRLTVL.

The V call is TRBV9, the J call TRBJ2-3; maybe TRBD2 (6 bases). The length of the CDR3 is 16 residues. V was pared by 1 base and J by 2 bases, with 14 bases between. Germline values: CDR1 SGDLS, CDR2 YYNGEE. The CDR3 is CASSVYTGELTDTQYF. CDR3 bases: TGTGCCAGCAGCGTATATACGGGGGAGCTCACAGATACGCAGTATTTT.

This chain uses TRBV5-4 with TRBJ2-7, with D possibly being TRBD1 (6 bases). Trimming stripped 5 bases from V and 0 bases from J, with 18 bases between. CDR3 length equals 16 residues. Germline values: CDR1 SGHNT, CDR2 YYREEE (reference sequence). The CDR3 DNA reads as TGTGCCAGCAGATTAGGGGGAGAACCCATCTCCTACGAGCAGTACTTC. Its protein product is CASRLGGEPISYEQYF.

As DNA, the CDR3 is TGTGCCAGCAGCTTGGTGGCGACAGGGTCATCTGAAGCTTTCTTT. Encoded protein: CASSLVATGSSEAFF. The chain has TRBV5-5 and TRBJ1-1, with 7 bases that match TRBD1. Trimming took 0 bases from V and 6 from J; bases not matched to a gene: 8. The CDR3 is 15 amino acids. The germline V gene encodes CDR1 SGHKS and CDR2 YYEKEE (reference sequence).

V and J are TRBV6-5 and TRBJ1-3; the D gene is possibly TRBD1 (5 bases). The length of the CDR3 is 15 residues. The V gene's germline CDR1 is MNHEY and CDR2 SVGAGI. Trimming removed 2 bases at V and 0 bases at J, with 8 bases between. The CDR3 reads CASSYRGTSGNTIYF. CDR3 sequence (DNA): TGTGCCAGCAGTTACCGGGGGACCTCTGGAAACACCATATATTTT.

The V call is TRBV5-4, the J call TRBJ1-6; D is unclear. The CDR3 is 14 residues long. The V end was cut by 5 bases, the J end by 6 bases, with 12 bases between. CDR1 and CDR2 (germline): SGHNT, YYREEE (reference sequence). The CDR3, as DNA: TGTGCCAGCAGGTCAGAGGAGGGTAATTCACCCCTCCACTTT. Translation: CASRSEEGNSPLHF.

V is TRBV12-5 and J is TRBJ1-3; D not resolved. V was clipped by 4 bases and J by 10 bases, with 17 bases between them. Germline V gives CDR1 LGHNT, CDR2 FRNRAP. The CDR3 runs 14 residues. The CDR3 nucleotides are TGTGCTAGTGGTTGGTTGGACCGGGAGCAGACCATATATTTT. It yields the protein CASGWLDREQTIYF.

This clone was detected only a few times. The rearrangement links TRBV4-1 to TRBJ1-5, with D uncertain. V lost 3 bases and J 2 bases, leaving 14 bases between the germline ends. Germline V gene data show CDR1 as MGHRA and CDR2 as YSYEKL. The CDR3 extends over 16 amino acids. CDR3 region: CASSHVAGNGNQPQHF. CDR3 bases: TGCGCCAGCAGCCATGTGGCCGGGAACGGCAATCAGCCCCAGCATTTT.

The chain joins TRBV14 to TRBJ2-2; 9 bases agree with TRBD1. This CDR3 region has 17 residues. V shed 1 base, J shed 5 bases, and the junction held 8 bases outside the gene matches. Germline values: CDR1 SGHDN, CDR2 FVKESK. CDR3 sequence reads: CASSQVGGTGKTGELFF. CDR3 nucleotide sequence: TGTGCCAGCAGCCAAGTAGGAGGGACAGGGAAAACCGGGGAGCTGTTTTTT.

This clone was seen a single time. A read error may produce the germline difference seen at one junction end. The V gene is TRBV7-9, the J gene TRBJ2-7; 7 bases line up with TRBD2. CDR1 is SEHNR and CDR2 is FQNEAQ in the germline V gene (reference sequence). This CDR3 comprises 15 residues. The CDR3 DNA reads TGTTCCAGCAGCTTAAGGGAGGGAGACTCCTACGAGCAGTACTTC. Encoded protein: CSSSLREGDSYEQYF. Drawing the rest from reference TRBV7-9 and TRBJ2-7, the complete variable domain is DTGVSQNPRHKITKRGQNVTFRCDPISEHNRLYWYRQTLGQGPEFLTYFQNEAQLEKSRLLSDRFSAERPKGSFSTLEIQRTEQGDSAMYLCSSSLREGDSYEQYFGPGTRLTVT.